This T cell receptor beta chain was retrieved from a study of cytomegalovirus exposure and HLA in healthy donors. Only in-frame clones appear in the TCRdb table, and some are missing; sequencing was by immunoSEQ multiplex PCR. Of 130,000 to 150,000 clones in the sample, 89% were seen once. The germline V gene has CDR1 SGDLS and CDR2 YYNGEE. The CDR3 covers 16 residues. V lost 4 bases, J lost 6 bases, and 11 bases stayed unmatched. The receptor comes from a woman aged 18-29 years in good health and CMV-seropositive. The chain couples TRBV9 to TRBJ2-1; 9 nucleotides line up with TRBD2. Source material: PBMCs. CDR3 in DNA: TGTGCCAGCAGCTTTGGGGCTAGCGGGGTTGTCAATGAGCAGTTCTTC. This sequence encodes CASSFGASGVVNEQFF.